This is a list of T cell receptor beta chains from one sample in a study of metastatic and nonmetastatic thyroid tumors. TCRdb re-called clones from the PCR reads using MiXCR. The table lists 28,000 or so clones, 15% to 20% of them singletons, with 4% to 5.5% in the top ten. Input material: blood. The receptors come from a female donor with papillary thyroid cancer or a benign thyroid nodule (not recorded which). Some clones in this sample may be carry-over from other donors' samples. Each CDR3 is given with its conserved first and last residue. D genes are given only for firm matches. Clone size, where shown, is once, few, many, or a class for clones that have expanded.

cdr3_nt cdr3_aa d_call j_call clone_size v_call
TGTGCCAGCAGTTACCCGGGACTAGCGGGATACGAGCAGTACTTC CASSYPGLAGYEQYF TRBD2 TRBJ2-7 medium-sized TRBV28
TGTGCCAGCTCACCCGCAGTGGCCCTGAATTATGGCTACACCTTC CASSPAVALNYGYTF - TRBJ1-2 - TRBV18
TGTGCCAGCAGCCAAGGGACTCTACCCCCGTATGGCTACACCTTC CASSQGTLPPYGYTF - TRBJ1-2 many TRBV3-1
TGTGCCAGCAGCGTGACAGAACCAGGGGTTTCACCCCTCCACTTT CASSVTEPGVSPLHF - TRBJ1-6 - TRBV6-1
TGTGCCACCAGCAGAGATGAGGTACAGTTTCATTTC CATSRDEVQFHF - TRBJ2-7 many TRBV15
TGTGCCAGCAGTGGGCCCGGGACAGGGAAAATCTACGAGCAGTACTTC CASSGPGTGKIYEQYF TRBD1 TRBJ2-7 medium-sized TRBV28
TGTGCCAGCAGGGCGGTACAGCGGGGAGGCGAGCAGTACTTC CASRAVQRGGEQYF TRBD2 TRBJ2-7 - TRBV2
TGCAGTGCTAGGGTCGGGGAGAGTGGCTCCTACAATGAGCAGTTCTTC CSARVGESGSYNEQFF - TRBJ2-1 medium-sized TRBV20-1
TGTGCCAGCAGCCCGGTAGCGGGAGTGGGGTACGAGCAGTACTTC CASSPVAGVGYEQYF TRBD2 TRBJ2-7 few TRBV28
TGTGCCAGCAGTTACCCAGAACGGGACGTCGCTTATGGCTACACCTTC CASSYPERDVAYGYTF - TRBJ1-2 few TRBV6-2/TRBV6-3
TGTGCCAGCAGCTTAGGAGGGAGTGAGCAGTTCTTC CASSLGGSEQFF - TRBJ2-1 - TRBV11-2
TGTGCCATCACCACGGACAGGGGCTCGTGGACTAGCACGCAGTATTTT CAITTDRGSWTSTQYF - TRBJ2-3 few TRBV28
TGTGCCAGCATTTACTCGACGTCAGGAATTGACGAGCAGTACTTC CASIYSTSGIDEQYF - TRBJ2-7 - TRBV6-5
TGTGCCAGCAGTTCCTGGTTCTCGGGACTAGCGGGAAAGATCCCCTACGAGCAGTACTTC CASSSWFSGLAGKIPYEQYF TRBD2 TRBJ2-7 - TRBV6-2/TRBV6-3
TGTGCCAGTAAAATGAGGGCCCACGAGCAGTACTTC CASKMRAHEQYF - TRBJ2-7 few TRBV19
TGTGCCAGCACAACCGGGGGGGCGGGAGAGACCCAGTACTTC CASTTGGAGETQYF TRBD2 TRBJ2-5 medium-sized TRBV28
TGCAGTGCTAGAGATAGTACAGTTGGAGCTAACTATGGCTACACCTTC CSARDSTVGANYGYTF - TRBJ1-2 - TRBV20-1
TGCAGTGCTAGGGGACTAGCGGGAGGGGGTGAGCAGTTCTTC CSARGLAGGGEQFF TRBD2 TRBJ2-1 many TRBV20-1
TGTGCCAGCACAAGTCTACAGAGCAGGCTTTTCTTT CASTSLQSRLFF - TRBJ1-1 many TRBV6-1
TGCAGTGCTAGGAAGACAGGGTACGAGCAGTACTTC CSARKTGYEQYF TRBD1 TRBJ2-7 once TRBV20-1
TGCGCCAGCAGCTTGGGTCTGGGACAGGGTAATTCACCCCTCCACTTT CASSLGLGQGNSPLHF TRBD1 TRBJ1-6 medium-sized TRBV5-1
TGCAGTGCCCCGGGGGTAGGACTTTATGAGCAGTACTTC CSAPGVGLYEQYF - TRBJ2-7 - TRBV20-1
TGTGCCAGCCCCACGGTGCAGGGGCCTACTAACTATGGCTACACCTTC CASPTVQGPTNYGYTF - TRBJ1-2 many TRBV27
TGTGCCAGCAGTCGGAAGGCGGGGGGTTCAGGGCCCTACGAGCAGTACTTC CASSRKAGGSGPYEQYF TRBD2 TRBJ2-7 many TRBV6-1
TGTGCCAGATTCTCCGGGGACACCTTGGGCTATGGCTACACTTTC CARFSGDTLGYGYTF - TRBJ1-2 - TRBV2
TGTGCCAGCAGTGAAACAACAGGGTTCCCCTACGAGCAGTACTTC CASSETTGFPYEQYF - TRBJ2-7 many TRBV6-1
TGTGCCAGCAGTCCTCTCAAAACAGGGGGCAACGCCGAGCAGTACTTC CASSPLKTGGNAEQYF TRBD1 TRBJ2-7 many TRBV27
TGTGCCAGTAGTCCCCGGGACAGGGGTTACTACGAGCAGTACTTC CASSPRDRGYYEQYF TRBD1 TRBJ2-7 many TRBV19
TGTGCCAGCAGCTCAGGGGGCAAGACTGGAAACACCATATATTTT CASSSGGKTGNTIYF TRBD1 TRBJ1-3 - TRBV7-2
TGTGCCGGCAGCTTGGGAACCGGGACTAGCGATGGGGATACTCAGTATTTT CAGSLGTGTSDGDTQYF TRBD2 TRBJ2-3 - TRBV13
TGTGCCAGCAGTGGAAGCCTAGCGGATGAGCAGTTCTTC CASSGSLADEQFF TRBD2 TRBJ2-1 many TRBV2
TGCGCCAGCAGCCAAGTAACAGGGGGTAATGAAAAACTGTTTTTT CASSQVTGGNEKLFF TRBD1 TRBJ1-4 medium-sized TRBV4-1
TGTGCCATCAGTGTGGACAGGGCGAACACCGGTGAGCTGTTTTTT CAISVDRANTGELFF TRBD1 TRBJ2-2 - TRBV10-3
TGTGCCTGGACTCATTCCTACGAGCAGTACTTC CAWTHSYEQYF - TRBJ2-7 - TRBV30
TGTGCTAGTGTCGGGGGATTTGATAGCGGTCCGGGAGATACGCAGTATTTT CASVGGFDSGPGDTQYF - TRBJ2-3 few TRBV12-5
TGTGCCAGCAGTTATCTCAAGGAGCAGTACTTC CASSYLKEQYF - TRBJ2-7 - TRBV6-5
TGTGCCAGCTCACCACCGGAGCGGCACCGAATCACAGATACGCAGTATTTT CASSPPERHRITDTQYF - TRBJ2-3 many TRBV18
TGCGCCAGCAGTCAGAGTTCGTCCTACGAGCAGTACTTC CASSQSSSYEQYF - TRBJ2-7 - TRBV4-1
TGTGCCAGCAGCTCACGGACTAGCGGTTTTAGACGGGTCACGCATGAGCAGTTCTTC CASSSRTSGFRRVTHEQFF TRBD2 TRBJ2-1 many TRBV7-1
TGTGCCACCAGTGATTGGAGCAGGGGGAACACAGATACGCAGTATTTT CATSDWSRGNTDTQYF TRBD1 TRBJ2-3 many TRBV24-1
TGTGCCAGCAGTTCAGCTGAGACGCGGAGCTCCTACGAGCAGTACTTC CASSSAETRSSYEQYF - TRBJ2-7 few TRBV28
TGTGCCAGCAGCCTCAGGGTCTACACTGAAGCTTTCTTT CASSLRVYTEAFF - TRBJ1-1 - TRBV5-5
TGTGCCTGTAATTCCCCCGGGACTGAAGCTTTCTTT CACNSPGTEAFF - TRBJ1-1 - TRBV30
TGTGCCAGCAGCGTAGCGGGGGTGAACACTGAAGCTTTCTTT CASSVAGVNTEAFF - TRBJ1-1 many TRBV9
TGTGCCAGCAGTTTTTTAGTTAGTGGGGGCAAGCCTTCCTACAATGAGCAGTTCTTC CASSFLVSGGKPSYNEQFF - TRBJ2-1 many TRBV12-3/TRBV12-4
TGCGCCAGCAGCCTCACCGGGACTAGCGGGAGAGGGAAGCAGTACTTC CASSLTGTSGRGKQYF TRBD2 TRBJ2-7 - TRBV5-1
TGTGCCAGCAGTCTGGGACACTCCCAAGAGACCCAGTACTTC CASSLGHSQETQYF - TRBJ2-5 few TRBV12-3/TRBV12-4
TGTGCCAGCAGCCTAACAGGGATGGATGAAGCTTTCTTT CASSLTGMDEAFF - TRBJ1-1 - TRBV7-3
TGCAGTGCTAGAGAAACCAGGGGGTTCATCGGAAACACCATATATTTT CSARETRGFIGNTIYF TRBD1 TRBJ1-3 medium-sized TRBV20-1
TGCAGTGCTAGAACTCCCGAGGGAACCGGGGAGCTGTTTTTT CSARTPEGTGELFF - TRBJ2-2 many TRBV20-1